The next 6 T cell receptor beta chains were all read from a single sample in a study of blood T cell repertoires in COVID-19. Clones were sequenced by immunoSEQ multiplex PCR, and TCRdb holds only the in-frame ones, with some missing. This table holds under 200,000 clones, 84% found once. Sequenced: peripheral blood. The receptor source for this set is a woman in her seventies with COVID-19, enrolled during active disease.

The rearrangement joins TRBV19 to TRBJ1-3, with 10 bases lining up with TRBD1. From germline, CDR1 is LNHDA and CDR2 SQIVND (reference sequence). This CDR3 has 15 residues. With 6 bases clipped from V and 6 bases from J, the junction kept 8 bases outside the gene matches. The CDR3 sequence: CASSSPGQGTNTIYF. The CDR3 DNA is TGTGCCAGTAGCTCGCCGGGACAGGGGACAAACACCATATATTTT.

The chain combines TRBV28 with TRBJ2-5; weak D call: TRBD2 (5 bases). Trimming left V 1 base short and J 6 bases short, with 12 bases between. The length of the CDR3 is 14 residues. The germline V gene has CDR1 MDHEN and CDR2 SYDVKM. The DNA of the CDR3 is TGTGCCAGCAGTTTATTCAGCGGTGGCAAGACCCAGTACTTC. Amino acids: CASSLFSGGKTQYF.

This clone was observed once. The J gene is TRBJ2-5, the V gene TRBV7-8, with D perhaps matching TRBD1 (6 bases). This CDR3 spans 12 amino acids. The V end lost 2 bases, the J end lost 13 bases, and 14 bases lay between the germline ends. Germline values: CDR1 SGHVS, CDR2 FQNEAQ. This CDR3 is CASSLSEGGRYF. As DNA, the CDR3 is TGTGCCAGCAGCTTATCCGAAGGGGGAAGGTACTTC.

The CDR3 spells CASSQDTRESHYEQYF. The CDR3 nucleotides are TGCGCCAGCAGCCAAGATACGAGGGAGAGTCACTACGAGCAGTACTTC. This sequence joins TRBV4-1 and TRBJ2-7, with TRBD2 as a possible D gene (5 bases). Germline loops: CDR1 MGHRA, CDR2 YSYEKL. The CDR3 loop spans 16 amino acids. Deletions cut 0 bases from V and 3 bases from J, with 15 bases between.

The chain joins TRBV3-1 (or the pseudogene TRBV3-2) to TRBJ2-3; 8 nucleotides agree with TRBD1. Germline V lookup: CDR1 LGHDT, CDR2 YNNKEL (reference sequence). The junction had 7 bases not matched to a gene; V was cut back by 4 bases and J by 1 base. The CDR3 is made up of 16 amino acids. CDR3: CASSRQGILGTDTQYF. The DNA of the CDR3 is TGTGCCAGCAGCCGACAGGGGATACTGGGCACAGATACGCAGTATTTT.

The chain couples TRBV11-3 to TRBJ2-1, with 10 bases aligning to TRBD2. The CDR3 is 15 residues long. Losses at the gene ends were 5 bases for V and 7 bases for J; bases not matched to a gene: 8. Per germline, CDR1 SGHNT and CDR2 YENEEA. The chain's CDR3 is CASSIEAGGPNEQFF. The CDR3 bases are TGTGCCAGCAGCATCGAAGCGGGGGGGCCGAATGAGCAGTTCTTC.